The rows below give T cell receptor beta chains drawn from one sample of a study of blood T cell repertoires in COVID-19. Sequenced by immunoSEQ multiplex PCR; TCRdb stores in-frame clones only, minus some. The sample gives about 250,000 clones, 75% to 90% of which show up once; around 3% is in the top ten. Input material: PBMCs or T cells enriched from blood (not recorded which). Receptor source: a woman between 35 and 50 years old who had been exposed to COVID-19. Both conserved end residues are part of each CDR3. D genes are given only for firm matches. Not all rows give a size; the values are once, few, many and, for expanded clones, a class.

v_call	d_call	clone_size	j_call	cdr3_nt	cdr3_aa
TRBV30	TRBD1	few	TRBJ1-5	TGTGCCTCCGCGGGACAGGCTAGCAATCAGCCCCAGCATTTT	CASAGQASNQPQHF
TRBV27	TRBD2	-	TRBJ2-1	TGTGCCAGCAGTTTATTGCTAGCGGGGGGGGACAATGAGCAGTTCTTC	CASSLLLAGGDNEQFF
TRBV7-9	-	-	TRBJ1-2	TGTGCCAGCAGCTTCTCCGGGGGGGGCTATGGCTACACCTTC	CASSFSGGGYGYTF
TRBV7-3	-	-	TRBJ2-2	TGTGCCAGCAGCTCAGCGCAGGGCCGACGCGGGGAGCTGTTTTTT	CASSSAQGRRGELFF
TRBV5-1	TRBD1	-	TRBJ1-1	TGCGCCAGCAGCCACACAGGGGGCGAGAACACTGAAGCTTTCTTT	CASSHTGGENTEAFF
TRBV6-2/TRBV6-3	TRBD1	-	TRBJ1-6	TGTGCCAGCAGCCCGGGACAGGGAAATTCACCCCTCCACTTT	CASSPGQGNSPLHF
TRBV4-2	-	-	TRBJ1-3	TGTGCCAGCAGCCTAACGGAGGGCGGGCCCGGAAACACCATATATTTT	CASSLTEGGPGNTIYF
TRBV6-5	-	-	TRBJ2-3	TGTGCCAGCAGTCCTGGGGCCGCATACACAGATACGCAGTATTTT	CASSPGAAYTDTQYF
TRBV7-9	TRBD1	few	TRBJ1-6	TGTGCCAGCACCGGGACAGGAAATTCACCCCTCCACTTT	CASTGTGNSPLHF
TRBV18	-	-	TRBJ1-2	TGTGCCAGCTCACCACGAAGGGGCAGGGAGGGCTATGGCTACACCTTC	CASSPRRGREGYGYTF
TRBV24-1	TRBD1	-	TRBJ1-2	TGTGCCACCAGTGATAGGGACAGGGCCAGGGGCTACACCTTC	CATSDRDRARGYTF
TRBV9	-	-	TRBJ1-5	TGTGCCAGCAGCGTAGGTGGACTTTATGGTCAGCCCCAGCATTTT	CASSVGGLYGQPQHF
TRBV7-9	-	-	TRBJ2-2	TGTGCCAGCAGCTCCGCACAGATCGGGGAGCTGTTTTTT	CASSSAQIGELFF
TRBV6-6	TRBD1	-	TRBJ2-5	TGTGCCAGCAGTAGGGGACAGGGGGCCTCGATTGGGAGTCAGTACTTC	CASSRGQGASIGSQYF
TRBV4-1	-	-	TRBJ1-1	TGCGCCAGCAGCCAAGAAGATCCAGGGGCAGGGGAAACTGAAGCTTTCTTT	CASSQEDPGAGETEAFF
TRBV12-3/TRBV12-4	-	-	TRBJ1-1	TGTGCCAGCAGTTTCGGGAACACTGAAGCTTTCTTT	CASSFGNTEAFF
TRBV5-6	TRBD1	-	TRBJ2-2	TGTGCCAGCAGCCTCCTAATTGTCTTGGGACAGACTACCGGGGAGCTGTTTTTT	CASSLLIVLGQTTGELFF
TRBV7-9	-	-	TRBJ1-2	TGTGCCAGCAGCTCCTCTTTGGGGGGACTGGTAGGCTACACCTTC	CASSSSLGGLVGYTF
TRBV29-1	-	-	TRBJ2-7	TGCAGCGTTGGATACGGGACCTACGAGCAGTACTTC	CSVGYGTYEQYF
TRBV2	TRBD1	few	TRBJ1-3	TGTGCCAGCAGTGAGCAGGGACAGGTGTCAGGAAACACCATATATTTT	CASSEQGQVSGNTIYF
TRBV11-1	-	-	TRBJ2-7	TGTGCCAGCAGCTTAGGCCTCCGCGGGGCCTACGAGCAGTACTTC	CASSLGLRGAYEQYF
TRBV7-2	TRBD1	-	TRBJ1-2	TGTGCCAGCAGCTTGGGACAGAATCTATACGGCTACACCTTC	CASSLGQNLYGYTF